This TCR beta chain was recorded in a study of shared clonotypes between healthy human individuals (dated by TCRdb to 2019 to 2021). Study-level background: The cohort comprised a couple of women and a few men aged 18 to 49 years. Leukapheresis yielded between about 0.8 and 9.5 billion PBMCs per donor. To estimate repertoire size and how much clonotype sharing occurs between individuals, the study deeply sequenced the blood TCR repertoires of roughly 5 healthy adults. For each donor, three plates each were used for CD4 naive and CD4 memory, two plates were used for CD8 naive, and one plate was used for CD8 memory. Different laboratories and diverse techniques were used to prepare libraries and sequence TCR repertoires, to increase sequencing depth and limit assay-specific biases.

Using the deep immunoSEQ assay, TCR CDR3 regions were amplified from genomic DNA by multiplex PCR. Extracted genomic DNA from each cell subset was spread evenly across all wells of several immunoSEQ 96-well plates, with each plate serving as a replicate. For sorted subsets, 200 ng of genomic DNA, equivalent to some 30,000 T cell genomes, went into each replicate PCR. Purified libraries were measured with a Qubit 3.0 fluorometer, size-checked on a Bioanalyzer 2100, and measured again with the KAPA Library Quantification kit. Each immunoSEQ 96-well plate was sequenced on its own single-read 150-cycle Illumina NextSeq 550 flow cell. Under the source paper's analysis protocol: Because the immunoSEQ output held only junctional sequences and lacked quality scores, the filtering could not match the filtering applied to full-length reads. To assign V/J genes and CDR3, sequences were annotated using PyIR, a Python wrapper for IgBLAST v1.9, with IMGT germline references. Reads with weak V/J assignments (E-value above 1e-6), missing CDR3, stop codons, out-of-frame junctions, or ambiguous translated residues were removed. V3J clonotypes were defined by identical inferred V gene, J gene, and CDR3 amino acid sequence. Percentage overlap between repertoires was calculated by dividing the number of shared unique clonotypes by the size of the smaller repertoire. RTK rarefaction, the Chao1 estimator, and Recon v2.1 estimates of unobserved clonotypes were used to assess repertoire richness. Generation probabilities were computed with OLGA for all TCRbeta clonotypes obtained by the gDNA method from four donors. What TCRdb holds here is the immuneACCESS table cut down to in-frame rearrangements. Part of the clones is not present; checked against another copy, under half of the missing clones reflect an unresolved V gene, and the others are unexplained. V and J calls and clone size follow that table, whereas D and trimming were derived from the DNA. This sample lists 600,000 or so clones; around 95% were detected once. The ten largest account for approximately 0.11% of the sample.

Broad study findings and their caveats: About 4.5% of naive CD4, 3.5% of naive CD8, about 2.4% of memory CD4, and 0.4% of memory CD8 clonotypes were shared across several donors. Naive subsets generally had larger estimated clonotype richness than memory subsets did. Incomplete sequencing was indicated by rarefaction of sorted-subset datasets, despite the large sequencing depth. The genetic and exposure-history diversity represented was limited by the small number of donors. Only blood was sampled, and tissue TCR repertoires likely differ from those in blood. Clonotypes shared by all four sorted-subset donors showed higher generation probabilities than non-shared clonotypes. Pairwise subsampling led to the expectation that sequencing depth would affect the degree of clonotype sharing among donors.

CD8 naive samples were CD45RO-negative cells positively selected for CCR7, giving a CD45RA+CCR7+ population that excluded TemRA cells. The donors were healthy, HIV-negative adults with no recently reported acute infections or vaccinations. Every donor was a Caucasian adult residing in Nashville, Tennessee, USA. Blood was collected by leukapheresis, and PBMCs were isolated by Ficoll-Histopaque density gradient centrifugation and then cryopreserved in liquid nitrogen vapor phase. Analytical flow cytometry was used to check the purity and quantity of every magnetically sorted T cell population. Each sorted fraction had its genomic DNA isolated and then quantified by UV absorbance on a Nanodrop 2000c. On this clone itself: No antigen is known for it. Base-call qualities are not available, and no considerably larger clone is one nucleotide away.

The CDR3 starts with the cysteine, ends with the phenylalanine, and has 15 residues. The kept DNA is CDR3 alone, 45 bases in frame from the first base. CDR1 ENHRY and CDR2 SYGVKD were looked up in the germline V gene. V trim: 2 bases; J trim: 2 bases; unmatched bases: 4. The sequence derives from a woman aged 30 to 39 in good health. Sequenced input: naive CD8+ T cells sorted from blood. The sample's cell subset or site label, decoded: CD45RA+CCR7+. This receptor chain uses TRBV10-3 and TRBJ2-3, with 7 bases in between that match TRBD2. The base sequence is TGTGCCATCAGTGAGGATCTAGCGGCCACAGATACGCAGTATTTT. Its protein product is CAISEDLAATDTQYF.